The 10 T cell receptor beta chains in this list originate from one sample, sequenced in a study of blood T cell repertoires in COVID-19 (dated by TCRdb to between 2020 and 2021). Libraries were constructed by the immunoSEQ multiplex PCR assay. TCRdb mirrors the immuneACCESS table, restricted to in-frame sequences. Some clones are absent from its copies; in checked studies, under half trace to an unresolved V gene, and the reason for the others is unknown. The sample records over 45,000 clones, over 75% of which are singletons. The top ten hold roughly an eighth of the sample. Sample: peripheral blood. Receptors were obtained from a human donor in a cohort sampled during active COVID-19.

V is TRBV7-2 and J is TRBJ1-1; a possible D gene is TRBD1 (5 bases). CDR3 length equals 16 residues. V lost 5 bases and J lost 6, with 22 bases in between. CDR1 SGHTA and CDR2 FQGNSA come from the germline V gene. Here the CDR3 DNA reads TGTGCCAGCAGCCCAGTAATTGGGGGGGGGATGGCTGAAGCTTTCTTT. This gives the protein CASSPVIGGGMAEAFF.

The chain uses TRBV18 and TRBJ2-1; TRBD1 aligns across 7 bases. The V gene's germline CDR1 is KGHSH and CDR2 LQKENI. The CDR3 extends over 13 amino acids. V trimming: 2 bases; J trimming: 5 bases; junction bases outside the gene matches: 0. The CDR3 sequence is CASSPDRDNEQFF. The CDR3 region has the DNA TGTGCCAGCTCACCAGACAGGGACAATGAGCAGTTCTTC.

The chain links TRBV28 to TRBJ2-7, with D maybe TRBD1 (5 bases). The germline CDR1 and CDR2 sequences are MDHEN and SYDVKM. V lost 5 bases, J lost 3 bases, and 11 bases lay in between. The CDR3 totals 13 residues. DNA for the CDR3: TGTGCCAGCAGTCTGACAGCGCTCTACGAGCAGTACTTC. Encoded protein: CASSLTALYEQYF.

The CDR3 spells CASSTNQETQYF. DNA for the CDR3: TGTGCCAGCAGCACAAATCAAGAGACCCAGTACTTC. The V gene is TRBV9, the J gene TRBJ2-5; D ambiguous. This CDR3 has 12 amino acids. Germline lookup yields CDR1 SGDLS and CDR2 YYNGEE. V was shortened by 4 bases and J by 2 bases, with 6 bases between the two germline ends.

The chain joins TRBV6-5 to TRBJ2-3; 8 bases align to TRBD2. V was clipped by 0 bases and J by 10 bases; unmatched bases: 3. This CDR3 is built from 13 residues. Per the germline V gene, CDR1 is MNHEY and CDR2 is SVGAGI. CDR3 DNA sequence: TGTGCCAGCAGTTACTCCGCGGGAGGTTCGCAGTATTTT. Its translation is CASSYSAGGSQYF.

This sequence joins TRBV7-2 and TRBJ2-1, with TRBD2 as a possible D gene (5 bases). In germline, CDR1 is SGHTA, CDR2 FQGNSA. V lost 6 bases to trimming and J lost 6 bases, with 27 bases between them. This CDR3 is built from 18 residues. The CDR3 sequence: CASSPLNLARLGGNEQFF. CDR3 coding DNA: TGTGCCAGCAGTCCCCTGAATCTGGCTAGATTAGGAGGCAATGAGCAGTTCTTC. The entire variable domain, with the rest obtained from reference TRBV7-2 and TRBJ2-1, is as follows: GAGVSQSPSNKVTEKGKDVELRCDPISGHTALYWYRQSLGQGLEFLIYFQGNSAPDKSGLPSDRFSAERTGGSVSTLTIQRTQQEDSAVYLCASSPLNLARLGGNEQFFGPGTRLTVL.

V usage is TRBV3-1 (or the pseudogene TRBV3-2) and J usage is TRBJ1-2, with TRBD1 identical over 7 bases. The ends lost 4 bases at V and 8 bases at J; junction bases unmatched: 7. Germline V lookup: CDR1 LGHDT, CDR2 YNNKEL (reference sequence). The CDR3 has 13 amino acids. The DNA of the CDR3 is TGTGCCAGCAGCCTCTGGGACAGAGAGGGCTACACCTTC. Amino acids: CASSLWDREGYTF.

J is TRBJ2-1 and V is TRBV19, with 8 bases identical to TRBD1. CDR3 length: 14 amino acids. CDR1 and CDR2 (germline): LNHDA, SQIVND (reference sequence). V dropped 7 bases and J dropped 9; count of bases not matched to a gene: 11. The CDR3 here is CASIRDRGVGEQFF. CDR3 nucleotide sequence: TGTGCCAGTATCCGTGACAGGGGAGTCGGTGAGCAGTTCTTC.

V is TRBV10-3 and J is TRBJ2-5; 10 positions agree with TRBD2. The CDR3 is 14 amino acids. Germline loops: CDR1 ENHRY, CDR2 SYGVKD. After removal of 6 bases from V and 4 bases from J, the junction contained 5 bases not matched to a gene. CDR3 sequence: CAISAGTSAETQYF. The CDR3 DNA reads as TGTGCCATCAGCGCAGGGACTAGCGCAGAGACCCAGTACTTC.

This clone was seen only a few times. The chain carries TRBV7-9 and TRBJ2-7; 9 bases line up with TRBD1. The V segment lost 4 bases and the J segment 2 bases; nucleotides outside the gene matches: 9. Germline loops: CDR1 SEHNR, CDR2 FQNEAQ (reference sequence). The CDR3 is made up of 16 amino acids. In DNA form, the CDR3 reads TGTGCCAGCAGCTCATATTTGGGACAGGGCCCCTACGAGCAGTACTTC. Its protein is CASSSYLGQGPYEQYF.